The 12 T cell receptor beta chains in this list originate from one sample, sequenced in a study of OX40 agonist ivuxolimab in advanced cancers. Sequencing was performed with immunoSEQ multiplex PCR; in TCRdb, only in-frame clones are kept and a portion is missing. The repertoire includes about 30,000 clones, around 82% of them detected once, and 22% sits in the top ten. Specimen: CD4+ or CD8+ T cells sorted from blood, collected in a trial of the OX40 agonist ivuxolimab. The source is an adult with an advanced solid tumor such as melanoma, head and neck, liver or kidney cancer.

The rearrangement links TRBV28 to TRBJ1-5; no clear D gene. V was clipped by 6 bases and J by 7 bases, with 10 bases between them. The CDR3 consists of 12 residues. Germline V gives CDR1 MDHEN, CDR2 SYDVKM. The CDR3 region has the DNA TGTGCCAGCAGCCCGAACTGGCAGCCCCAGCATTTT. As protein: CASSPNWQPQHF.

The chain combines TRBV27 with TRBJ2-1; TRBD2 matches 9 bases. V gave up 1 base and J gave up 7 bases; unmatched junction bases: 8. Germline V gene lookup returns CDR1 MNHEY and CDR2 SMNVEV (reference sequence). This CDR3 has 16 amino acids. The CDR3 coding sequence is TGTGCCAGCAGTTTATTGGGGGCTAGCGGGGCGAATGAGCAGTTCTTC. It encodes CASSLLGASGANEQFF.

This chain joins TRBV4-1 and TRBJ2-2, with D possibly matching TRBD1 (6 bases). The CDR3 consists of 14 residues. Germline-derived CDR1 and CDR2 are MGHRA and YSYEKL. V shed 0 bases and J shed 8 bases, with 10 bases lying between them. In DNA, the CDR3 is TGCGCCAGCAGCCAAGAATCAGGGGAGGGGGAGCTGTTTTTT. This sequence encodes CASSQESGEGELFF.

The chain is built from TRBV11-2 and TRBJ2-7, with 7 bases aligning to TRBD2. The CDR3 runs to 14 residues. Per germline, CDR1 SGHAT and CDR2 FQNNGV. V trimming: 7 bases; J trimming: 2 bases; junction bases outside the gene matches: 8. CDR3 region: CASIAFGGAYEQYF. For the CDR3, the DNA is TGTGCCAGCATCGCTTTTGGGGGGGCCTACGAGCAGTACTTC.

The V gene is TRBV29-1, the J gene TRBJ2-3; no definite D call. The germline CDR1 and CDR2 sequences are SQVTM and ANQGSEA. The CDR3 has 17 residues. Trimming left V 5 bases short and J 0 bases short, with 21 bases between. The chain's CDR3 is CSVQRTPRATSTDTQYF. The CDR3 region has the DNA TGCAGCGTTCAGAGGACCCCAAGAGCAACTAGCACAGATACGCAGTATTTT.

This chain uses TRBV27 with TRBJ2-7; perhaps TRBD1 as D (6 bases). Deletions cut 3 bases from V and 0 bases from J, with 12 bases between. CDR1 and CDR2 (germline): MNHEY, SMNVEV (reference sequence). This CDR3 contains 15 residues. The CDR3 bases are TGTGCCAGCAGTTTGGGACACCCGAGCTCCTACGAGCAGTACTTC. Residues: CASSLGHPSSYEQYF.

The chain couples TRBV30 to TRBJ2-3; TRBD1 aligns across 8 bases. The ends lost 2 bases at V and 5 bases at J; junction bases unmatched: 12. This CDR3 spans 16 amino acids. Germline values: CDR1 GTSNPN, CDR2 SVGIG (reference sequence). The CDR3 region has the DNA TGTGCCTGGAGTTTCCAACCAGGGGGCTCCGGAGATACGCAGTATTTT. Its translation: CAWSFQPGGSGDTQYF.

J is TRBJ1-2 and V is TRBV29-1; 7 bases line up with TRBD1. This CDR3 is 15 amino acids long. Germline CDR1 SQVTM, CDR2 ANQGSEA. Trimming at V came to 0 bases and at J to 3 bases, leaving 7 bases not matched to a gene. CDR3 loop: CSVEDRDRLHYGYTF. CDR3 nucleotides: TGCAGCGTTGAAGATCGGGACAGACTCCACTATGGCTACACCTTC.

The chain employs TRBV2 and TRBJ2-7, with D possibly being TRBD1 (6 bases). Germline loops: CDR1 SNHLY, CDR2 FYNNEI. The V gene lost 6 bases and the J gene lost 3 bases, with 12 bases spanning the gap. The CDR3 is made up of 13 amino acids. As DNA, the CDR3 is TGTGCCAGCAGCGCTGCGGACAGCTACGAGCAGTACTTC. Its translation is CASSAADSYEQYF.

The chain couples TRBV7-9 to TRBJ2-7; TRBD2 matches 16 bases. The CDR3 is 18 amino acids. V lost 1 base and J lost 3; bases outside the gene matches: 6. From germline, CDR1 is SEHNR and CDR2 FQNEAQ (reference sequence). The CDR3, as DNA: TGTGCCAGCAGCTTAGGGGGGACTAGCGGGAGGGTTGACTACGAGCAGTACTTC. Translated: CASSLGGTSGRVDYEQYF.

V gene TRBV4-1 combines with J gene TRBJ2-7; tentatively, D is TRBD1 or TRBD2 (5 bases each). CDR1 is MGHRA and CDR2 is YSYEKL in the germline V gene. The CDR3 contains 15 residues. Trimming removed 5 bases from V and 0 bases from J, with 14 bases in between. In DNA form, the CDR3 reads TGCGCCAGCAGCACGAGGGGCTCGAGCTCCTACGAGCAGTACTTC. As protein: CASSTRGSSSYEQYF.

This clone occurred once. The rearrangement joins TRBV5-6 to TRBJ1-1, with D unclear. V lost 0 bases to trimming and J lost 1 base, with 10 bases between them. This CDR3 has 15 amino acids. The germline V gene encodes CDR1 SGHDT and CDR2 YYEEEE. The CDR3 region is CASSLADGSNTEAFF. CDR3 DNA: TGTGCCAGCAGCTTGGCGGACGGATCGAACACTGAAGCTTTCTTT.